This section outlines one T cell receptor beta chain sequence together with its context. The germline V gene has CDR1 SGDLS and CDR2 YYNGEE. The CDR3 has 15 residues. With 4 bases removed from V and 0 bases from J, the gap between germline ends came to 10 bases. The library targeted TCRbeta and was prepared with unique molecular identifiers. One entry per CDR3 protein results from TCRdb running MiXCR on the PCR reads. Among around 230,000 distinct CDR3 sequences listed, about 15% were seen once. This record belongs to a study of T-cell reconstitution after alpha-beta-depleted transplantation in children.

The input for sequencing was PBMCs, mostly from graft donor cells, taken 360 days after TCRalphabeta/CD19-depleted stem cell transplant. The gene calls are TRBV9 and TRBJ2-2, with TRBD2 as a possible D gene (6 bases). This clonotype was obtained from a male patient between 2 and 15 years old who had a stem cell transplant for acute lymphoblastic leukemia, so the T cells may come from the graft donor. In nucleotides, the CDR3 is TGTGCCAGCAGCCCCGGGACTCCGAACACCGGGGAGCTGTTTTTT. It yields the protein CASSPGTPNTGELFF.